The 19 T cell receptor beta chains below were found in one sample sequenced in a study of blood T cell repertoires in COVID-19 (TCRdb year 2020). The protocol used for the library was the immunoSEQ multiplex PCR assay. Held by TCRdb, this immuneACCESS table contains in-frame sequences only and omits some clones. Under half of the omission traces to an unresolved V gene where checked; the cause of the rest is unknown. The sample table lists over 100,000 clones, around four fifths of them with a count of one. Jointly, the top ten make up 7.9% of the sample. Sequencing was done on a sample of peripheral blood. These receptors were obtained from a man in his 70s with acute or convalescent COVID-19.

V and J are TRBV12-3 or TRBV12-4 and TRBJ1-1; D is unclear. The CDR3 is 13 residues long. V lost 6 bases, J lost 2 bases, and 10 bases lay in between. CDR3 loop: CASRGQFNTEAFF. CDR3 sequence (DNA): TGTGCCAGCAGGGGCCAATTCAACACTGAAGCTTTCTTT.

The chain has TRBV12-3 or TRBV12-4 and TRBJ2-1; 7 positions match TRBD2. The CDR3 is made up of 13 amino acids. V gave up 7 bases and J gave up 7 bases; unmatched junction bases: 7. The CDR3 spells CASIDRAGNEQFF. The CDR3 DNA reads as TGTGCCAGCATCGATCGAGCGGGGAATGAGCAGTTCTTC.

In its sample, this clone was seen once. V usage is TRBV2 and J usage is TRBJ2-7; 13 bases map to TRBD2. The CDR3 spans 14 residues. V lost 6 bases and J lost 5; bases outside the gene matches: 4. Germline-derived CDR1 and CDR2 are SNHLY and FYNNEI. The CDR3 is CASSGTSGTHEQYF. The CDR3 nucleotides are TGTGCCAGCAGCGGGACTAGCGGGACCCACGAGCAGTACTTC.

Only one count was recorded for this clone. The CDR3 sequence: CASSQEESQPQHF. The DNA of the CDR3 is TGTGCCAGCAGCCAGGAGGAGAGTCAGCCCCAGCATTTT. This chain uses TRBV4-2 with TRBJ1-5, with D unclear. The CDR3 consists of 13 residues. The V end was cut by 3 bases, the J end by 6 bases, with 9 bases between. CDR1 is LGHNA and CDR2 is YNFKEQ in the germline V gene.

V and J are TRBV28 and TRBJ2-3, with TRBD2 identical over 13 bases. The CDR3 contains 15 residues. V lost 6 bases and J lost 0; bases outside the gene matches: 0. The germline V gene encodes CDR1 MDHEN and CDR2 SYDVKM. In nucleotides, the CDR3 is TGTGCCAGCAGACTAGCGGGAGGGAGCACAGATACGCAGTATTTT. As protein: CASRLAGGSTDTQYF.

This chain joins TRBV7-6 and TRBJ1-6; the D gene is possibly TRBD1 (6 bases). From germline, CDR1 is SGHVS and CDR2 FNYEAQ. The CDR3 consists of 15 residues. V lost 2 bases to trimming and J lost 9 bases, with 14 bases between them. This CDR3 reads CASSLRGGQGSPLHF. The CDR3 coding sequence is TGTGCCAGCAGCTTACGCGGGGGGCAGGGTTCACCCCTCCACTTT.

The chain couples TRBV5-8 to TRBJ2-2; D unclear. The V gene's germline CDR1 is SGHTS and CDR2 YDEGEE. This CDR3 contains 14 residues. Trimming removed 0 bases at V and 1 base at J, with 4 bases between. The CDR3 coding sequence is TGTGCCAGCAGCTTGGCTATGAACACCGGGGAGCTGTTTTTT. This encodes CASSLAMNTGELFF.

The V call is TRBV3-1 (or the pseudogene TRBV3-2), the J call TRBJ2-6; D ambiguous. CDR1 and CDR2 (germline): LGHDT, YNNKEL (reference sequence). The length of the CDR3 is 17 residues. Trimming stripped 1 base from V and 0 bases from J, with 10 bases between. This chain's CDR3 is CASSQVLQSSGANVLTF. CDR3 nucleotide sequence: TGTGCCAGCAGCCAAGTCCTACAGAGCTCTGGGGCCAACGTCCTGACTTTC.

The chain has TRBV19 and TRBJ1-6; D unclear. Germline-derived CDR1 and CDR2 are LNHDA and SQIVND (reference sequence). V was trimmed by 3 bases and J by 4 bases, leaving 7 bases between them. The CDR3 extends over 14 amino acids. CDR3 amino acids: CASSISGYNSPLHF. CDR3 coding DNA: TGTGCCAGTAGTATTTCGGGATATAATTCACCCCTCCACTTT. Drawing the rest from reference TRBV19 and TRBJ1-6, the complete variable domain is DGGITQSPKYLFRKEGQNVTLSCEQNLNHDAMYWYRQDPGQGLRLIYYSQIVNDFQKGDIAEGYSVSREKKESFPLTVTSAQKNPTAFYLCASSISGYNSPLHFGNGTRLTVT.

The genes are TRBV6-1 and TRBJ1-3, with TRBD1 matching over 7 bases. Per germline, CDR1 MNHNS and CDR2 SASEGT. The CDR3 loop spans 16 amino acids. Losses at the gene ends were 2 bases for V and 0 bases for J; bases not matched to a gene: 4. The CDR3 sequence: CASSEKGALSGNTIYF. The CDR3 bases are TGTGCCAGCAGTGAAAAGGGGGCGCTCTCTGGAAACACCATATATTTT.

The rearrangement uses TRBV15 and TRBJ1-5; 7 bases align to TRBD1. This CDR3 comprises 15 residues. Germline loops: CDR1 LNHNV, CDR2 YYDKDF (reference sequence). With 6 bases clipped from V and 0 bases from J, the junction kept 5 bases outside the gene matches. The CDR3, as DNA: TGTGCCACCAGTCCCAGGGGGTATAGCAATCAGCCCCAGCATTTT. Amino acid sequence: CATSPRGYSNQPQHF.

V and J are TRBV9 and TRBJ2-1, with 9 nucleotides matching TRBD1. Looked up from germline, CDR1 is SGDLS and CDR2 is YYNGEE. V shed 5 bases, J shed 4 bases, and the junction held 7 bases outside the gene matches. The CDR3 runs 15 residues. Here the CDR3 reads CASSGLGTGYNEQFF. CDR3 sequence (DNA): TGTGCCAGCAGTGGTCTCGGGACAGGGTACAATGAGCAGTTCTTC. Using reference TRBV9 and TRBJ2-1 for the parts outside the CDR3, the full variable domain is DSGVTQTPKHLITATGQRVTLRCSPRSGDLSVYWYQQSLDQGLQFLIQYYNGEERAKGNILERFSAQQFPDLHSELNLSSLELGDSALYFCASSGLGTGYNEQFFGPGTRLTVL.

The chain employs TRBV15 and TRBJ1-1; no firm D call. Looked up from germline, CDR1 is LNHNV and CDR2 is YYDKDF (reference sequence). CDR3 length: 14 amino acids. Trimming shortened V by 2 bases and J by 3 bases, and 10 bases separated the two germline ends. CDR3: CATSRSGSDTEAFF. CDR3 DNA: TGTGCCACCAGCAGATCGGGGAGTGACACTGAAGCTTTCTTT.

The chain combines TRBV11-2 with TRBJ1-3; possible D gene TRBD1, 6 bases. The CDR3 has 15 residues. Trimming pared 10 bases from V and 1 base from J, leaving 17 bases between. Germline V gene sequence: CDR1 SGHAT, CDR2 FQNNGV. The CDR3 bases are TGTGCCACCAGGGACACCAAGGGGTCTGGAAACACCATATATTTT. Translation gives CATRDTKGSGNTIYF.

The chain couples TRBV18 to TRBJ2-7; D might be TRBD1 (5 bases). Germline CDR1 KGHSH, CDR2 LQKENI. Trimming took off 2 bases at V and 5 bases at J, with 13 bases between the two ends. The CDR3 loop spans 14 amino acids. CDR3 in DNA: TGTGCCAGCTCACCAGATCTTCCAGGGAACGAGCAGTACTTC. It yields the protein CASSPDLPGNEQYF.

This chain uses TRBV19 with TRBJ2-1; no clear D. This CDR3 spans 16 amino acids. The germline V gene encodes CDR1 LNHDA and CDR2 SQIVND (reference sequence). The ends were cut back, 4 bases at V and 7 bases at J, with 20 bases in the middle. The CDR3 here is CASSTPIRQVRNEQFF. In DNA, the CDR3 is TGTGCCAGTAGTACCCCAATCCGGCAGGTTCGGAATGAGCAGTTCTTC.

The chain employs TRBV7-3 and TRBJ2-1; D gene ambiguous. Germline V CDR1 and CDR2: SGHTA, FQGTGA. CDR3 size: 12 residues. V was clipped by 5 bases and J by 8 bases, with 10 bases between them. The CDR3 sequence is CASSPGLDEQFF. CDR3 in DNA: TGTGCCAGCAGCCCCGGTTTGGATGAGCAGTTCTTC.

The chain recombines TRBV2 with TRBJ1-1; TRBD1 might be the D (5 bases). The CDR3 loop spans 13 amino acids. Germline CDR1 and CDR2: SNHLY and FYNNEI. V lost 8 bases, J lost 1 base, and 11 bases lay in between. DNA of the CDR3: TGTGCCAGCTTCTCAGGGTCGAACACTGAAGCTTTCTTT. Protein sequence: CASFSGSNTEAFF.

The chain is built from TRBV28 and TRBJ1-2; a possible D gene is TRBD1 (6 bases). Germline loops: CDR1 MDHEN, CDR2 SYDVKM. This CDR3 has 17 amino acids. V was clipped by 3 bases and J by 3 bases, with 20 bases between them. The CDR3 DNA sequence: TGTGCCAGCAGTTTCTCAGCGGGGGACACCACCGACTATGGCTACACCTTC. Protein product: CASSFSAGDTTDYGYTF.